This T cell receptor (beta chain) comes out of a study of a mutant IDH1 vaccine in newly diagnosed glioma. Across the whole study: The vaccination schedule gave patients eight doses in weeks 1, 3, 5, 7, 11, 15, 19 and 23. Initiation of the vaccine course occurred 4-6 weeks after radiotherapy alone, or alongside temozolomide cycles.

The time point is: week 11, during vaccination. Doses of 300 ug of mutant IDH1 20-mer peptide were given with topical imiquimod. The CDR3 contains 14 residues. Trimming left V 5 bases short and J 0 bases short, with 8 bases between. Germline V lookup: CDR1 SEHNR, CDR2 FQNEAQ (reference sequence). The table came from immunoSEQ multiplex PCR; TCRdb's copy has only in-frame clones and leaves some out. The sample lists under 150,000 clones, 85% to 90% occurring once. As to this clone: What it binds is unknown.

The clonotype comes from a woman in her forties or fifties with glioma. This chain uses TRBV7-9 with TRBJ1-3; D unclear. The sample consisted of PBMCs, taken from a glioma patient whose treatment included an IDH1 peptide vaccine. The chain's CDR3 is CASSPVNSGNTIYF. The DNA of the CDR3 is TGTGCCAGCAGCCCGGTAAACTCTGGAAACACCATATATTTT.